A selection of T cell receptor beta chains follows, all from one sample in a study of shared clonotypes between healthy human individuals. Clones were sequenced by immunoSEQ multiplex PCR, and TCRdb holds only the in-frame ones, with some missing. This table has about 470,000 clones, roughly 80% appearing once. The specimen was PBMCs. The receptors stem from a woman between 40 and 55 years old in good health. Some clones in this sample may be carry-over from other donors' samples. Both conserved end residues are part of each CDR3. Each record gives: J gene, clone size, V gene, D gene, CDR3 protein, CDR3 DNA. A D gene is named only where the DNA matches it firmly. Rows give clone size only sometimes, using once, few, many, or a class for an expanded clone.

>TRBJ2-1|-|TRBV5-1|TRBD2
CASSLVGTSGNNEQFF
TGCGCCAGCAGCTTGGTAGGGACTAGCGGAAACAATGAGCAGTTCTTC
>TRBJ2-5|-|TRBV5-1|TRBD1
CASSSGQVQETQYF
TGCGCCAGCAGCTCGGGACAGGTACAAGAGACCCAGTACTTC
>TRBJ2-3|few|TRBV28|TRBD2
CASRSASGYTQYF
TGTGCCAGCAGATCCGCTAGCGGGTATACGCAGTATTTT
>TRBJ2-3|-|TRBV9|TRBD1
CASSVDRGRIIDTQYF
TGTGCCAGCAGCGTAGACAGGGGGCGCATTATAGATACGCAGTATTTT
>TRBJ1-2|once|TRBV29-1|-
CSVPKGGPNYGYTF
TGCAGCGTTCCGAAGGGGGGACCTAACTATGGCTACACCTTC
>TRBJ1-1|once|TRBV27|-
CASRAGRWATEAFF
TGTGCCAGCAGAGCGGGGAGGTGGGCCACTGAAGCTTTCTTT
>TRBJ1-2|few|TRBV5-1|-
CASSLEGGGEYYGYTF
TGCGCCAGCAGCTTGGAAGGGGGAGGGGAGTACTATGGCTACACCTTC
>TRBJ1-1|-|TRBV7-2|-
CASSYSPGAGWNTEAFF
TGTGCCAGCAGCTATTCTCCCGGGGCAGGATGGAACACTGAAGCTTTCTTT
>TRBJ2-3|-|TRBV9|-
CASSVGGNFRTDTQYF
TGTGCCAGCAGCGTAGGGGGTAACTTCCGCACAGATACGCAGTATTTT
>TRBJ2-3|-|TRBV4-1|-
CASSQGLSYTDTQYF
TGCGCCAGCAGCCAAGGGCTCAGTTACACAGATACGCAGTATTTT
>TRBJ2-2|-|TRBV7-7|-
CASSLGAGAPSTGELFF
TGTGCTAGCAGCTTAGGCGCGGGGGCCCCGAGCACCGGGGAGCTGTTTTTT
>TRBJ1-1|-|TRBV6-5|-
CASSYSRRMATEAFF
TGTGCCAGCAGTTACTCGCGACGGATGGCCACTGAAGCTTTCTTT
>TRBJ1-2|-|TRBV6-5|-
CASSYSIRIWGYTF
TGTGCCAGCAGTTACTCGATCAGGATTTGGGGCTACACCTTC
>TRBJ2-3|-|TRBV5-1|-
CASSLNSGRADTQYF
TGCGCCAGCAGCTTGAATTCTGGGAGAGCAGATACGCAGTATTTT
>TRBJ2-3|once|TRBV6-1|-
CASRIEGTDTQYF
TGTGCCAGCAGAATAGAGGGCACAGATACGCAGTATTTT
>TRBJ1-4|-|TRBV7-9|TRBD1
CASSLWTGSTNEKLFF
TGTGCCAGCAGCCTGTGGACAGGGTCAACTAATGAAAAACTGTTTTTT
>TRBJ1-5|-|TRBV4-2|-
CASSQAGDSNQPQHF
TGTGCCAGCAGCCAAGCCGGGGATAGCAATCAGCCCCAGCATTTT
>TRBJ2-2|-|TRBV15|TRBD1
CATSTGTGDTGELFF
TGTGCCACCAGCACCGGGACAGGAGATACCGGGGAGCTGTTTTTT
>TRBJ1-1|-|TRBV7-3|-
CASSHDMNTEAFF
TGTGCCAGCAGCCACGACATGAACACTGAAGCTTTCTTT
>TRBJ2-2|-|TRBV29-1|-
CSVEPHETGELFF
TGCAGCGTTGAGCCCCATGAGACCGGGGAGCTGTTTTTT
>TRBJ2-5|-|TRBV7-3|-
CASSLNGLQETQYF
TGTGCCAGCAGCTTAAATGGTCTCCAAGAGACCCAGTACTTC
>TRBJ1-1|-|TRBV5-1|TRBD1
CASSSAGQGSTEAFF
TGCGCCAGCAGCTCCGCGGGACAGGGGAGCACTGAAGCTTTCTTT
>TRBJ1-3|once|TRBV18|-
CASVNPGFSGNTIYF
TGTGCCAGCGTCAACCCAGGATTCTCTGGAAACACCATATATTTT
>TRBJ2-7|-|TRBV10-3|TRBD2
CAISELGLAGSYEQYF
TGTGCCATCAGTGAATTGGGGCTAGCGGGATCCTACGAGCAGTACTTC
>TRBJ2-7|-|TRBV28|-
CASSFQAGLEQYF
TGTGCCAGCAGTTTTCAGGCGGGCCTCGAGCAGTACTTC
>TRBJ2-1|-|TRBV19|TRBD2
CASSIVLAGYNEQFF
TGTGCCAGTAGTATAGTACTAGCGGGGTACAATGAGCAGTTCTTC
>TRBJ2-1|-|TRBV6-4|TRBD2
CASSGLAGNNEQFF
TGTGCCAGCAGTGGACTAGCGGGGAACAATGAGCAGTTCTTC
>TRBJ2-1|-|TRBV2|TRBD1
CASSGTGGWRANEQFF
TGTGCCAGCAGTGGGACAGGGGGCTGGAGGGCAAATGAGCAGTTCTTC
>TRBJ2-3|-|TRBV7-2|-
CASSLRVRITDTQYF
TGTGCCAGCAGCTTAAGGGTGCGGATCACAGATACGCAGTATTTT
>TRBJ2-5|-|TRBV18|TRBD2
CASSPSGRAGETQYF
TGTGCCAGCTCCCCGAGCGGGAGGGCCGGGGAGACCCAGTACTTC
>TRBJ2-2|-|TRBV4-2|TRBD2
CASSQGLASGELFF
TGTGCCAGCAGCCAAGGACTAGCATCCGGGGAGCTGTTTTTT
>TRBJ2-7|-|TRBV21-1|-
CASSTHPGTSGRATYEQYF
TGTGCCAGCAGCACTCACCCGGGGACTAGCGGGAGGGCCACGTACGAGCAGTACTTC
>TRBJ2-7|-|TRBV7-2|-
CASSLIGSGSEQYF
TGTGCCAGCAGCTTAATCGGGAGTGGGAGCGAGCAGTACTTC
>TRBJ1-2|-|TRBV6-6|-
CASSYTAQGPSGGYTF
TGTGCCAGCAGTTACACCGCTCAGGGTCCCTCGGGGGGCTACACCTTC
>TRBJ2-1|-|TRBV19|-
CASNPGPSYNEQFF
TGTGCCAGTAATCCGGGACCCTCCTACAATGAGCAGTTCTTC
>TRBJ1-1|-|TRBV19|-
CASSNGRATEAFF
TGTGCCAGTAGTAACGGCAGGGCCACTGAAGCTTTCTTT
>TRBJ2-5|many|TRBV10-3|-
CAISEGRSQETQYF
TGTGCCATCAGTGAAGGCAGAAGCCAAGAGACCCAGTACTTC
>TRBJ1-5|-|TRBV6-1|TRBD1
CASTSQGANQPQHF
TGTGCCAGCACCTCCCAGGGGGCTAATCAGCCCCAGCATTTT
>TRBJ2-3|-|TRBV7-2|-
CASSLDGRVTDTQYF
TGTGCCAGCAGCTTAGATGGCAGGGTGACAGATACGCAGTATTTT
>TRBJ1-3|-|TRBV5-1|-
CASSLESRVGNTIYF
TGCGCCAGCAGCTTGGAATCTAGGGTTGGAAACACCATATATTTT
>TRBJ2-1|-|TRBV10-3|TRBD2
CAIRGGLAGDEQFF
TGTGCCATCAGGGGTGGACTAGCGGGAGACGAGCAGTTCTTC
>TRBJ2-5|-|TRBV2|-
CASSQGRGIGETQYF
TGTGCCAGCAGTCAGGGCAGGGGAATAGGAGAGACCCAGTACTTC
>TRBJ1-1|-|TRBV13|-
CASSFQGWEKNTEAFF
TGTGCCAGCAGCTTTCAGGGTTGGGAGAAGAACACTGAAGCTTTCTTT
>TRBJ2-3|-|TRBV5-1|-
CASSLALVVDTQYF
TGCGCCAGCAGCTTGGCCCTCGTCGTAGATACGCAGTATTTT
>TRBJ1-6|-|TRBV30|-
CAWSLLGSYNSPLHF
TGTGCCTGGAGTCTTTTGGGCTCCTATAATTCACCCCTCCACTTT
>TRBJ1-3|-|TRBV10-2|-
CASSESGGRGSGNTIYF
TGCGCCAGCAGTGAGTCCGGCGGCCGGGGGTCTGGAAACACCATATATTTT
>TRBJ2-3|-|TRBV7-9|-
CASSPGPTNTQYF
TGTGCCAGCAGCCCCGGACCAACCAATACGCAGTATTTT
>TRBJ1-6|once|TRBV5-1|-
CASSIWEGFDSPLHF
TGCGCCAGCAGCATCTGGGAGGGGTTTGATTCACCCCTCCACTTT